This note documents a single TCR beta chain sequence. Its specific antigen is unknown. Base quality data are lacking; no much larger clone is found one base away. The data derive from a study of T cell responses to AZD1222 COVID-19 vaccine (dated by TCRdb to about 2021). In the study overall: Because spike-specific TCR depth and breadth did not differ between the two schedules, AZD1222 recipients who got a second dose at roughly 4 weeks were pooled with those who got a second dose at roughly 12 weeks. Trial participants were enrolled by age into 18-55, 56-69 and 70-plus year subgroups, with roughly 150, 30 and 60 TCR-sequenced participants respectively. A total of roughly 240 trial participants underwent TCR sequencing, of whom roughly 210 received two doses of AZD1222 and 26 received two doses of the MenACWY control vaccine.

General findings and caveats noted by the study authors: The vaccine-associated CD4 TCRs covered the entire spike protein, and the dominant responses fell in regions 160-218 and 743-854. After two AZD1222 doses, both the breadth and the depth of spike-specific TCRs were significantly higher than at day 0 and than in MenACWY recipients. Because no day 14 peak-response samples were available, the repertoires could be characterized only after the peak T cell response. Participants were mostly white British and included more females than males, and it was suggested by the authors that clonal diversity may have been underestimated. Reportedly, close to half of the unique spike-specific TCRs recognized epitopes lying outside the regions that are mutated in the B.1.351 and B.1.1.7 variants. The 56-69-year group was small, and its depth increase did not reach significance, likely because of low power. Conclusions about previously exposed vaccinees are limited, since just five to seven AZD1222 recipients were seropositive for SARS-CoV-2 at baseline.

The CDR3 regions of human TCRbeta chains were analyzed by immunosequencing. In the authors' own workflow: TCRs in the repertoires were matched against a reference library of SARS-CoV-2-specific TCRs that had been generated with the MIRA antigen-specificity platform. Breadth was defined as the fraction of unique TCRs that were SARS-CoV-2-associated. Depth was defined as the fraction of total T cells that were SARS-CoV-2-associated. Using the MIRA data, each spike-specific TCR was mapped to the spike region that the TCR reacts to and placed in a CD4 or CD8 class. Log10-transformed breadth and depth values were compared by one-way ANOVA with Sidak's multiple comparisons tests. Drawn from immuneACCESS, this table holds only the in-frame rearrangements with V and J called that TCRdb kept. Clones are partly lost; checked studies trace under half to an unresolved V gene and leave the rest unexplained. V and J calls and clone size are copied from that table; D and trimming were computed from the DNA. Within this sample are about 180,000 clones, with around 93% of them counted one time only. The biggest ten clones account for approximately 1.9% of the sample.

The time point label of this sample denotes: baseline before first vaccination. Vaccinee samples came from UK trials COV001 and COV002, including a single-blind randomized controlled phase 2/3 trial of AZD1222 (ChAdOx1 nCoV-19) in healthy adults. For TCRbeta chain sequencing, PBMC samples from trial participants were taken at day 0 and at day 28 after the second dose. The CDR3 runs 14 residues from the cysteine to the phenylalanine. Just the 42-base CDR3 DNA is kept, in frame starting at base 1. V gives up 5 bases and J gives up 9 bases, and the segment between their germline ends measures 19 bases. Via the germline V gene, CDR1 is MDHEN and CDR2 SYDVKM.

The chain is encoded by TRBV28 joined to TRBJ1-2, with a weak D call of TRBD1 (5 bases match). The specimen comprised peripheral blood, sampled on day 0 of AZD1222 vaccination. The origin of this receptor is an adult in good health. The DNA sequence follows: TGTGCCAGCAGTACTCCAGGGAACGTCTGGCGCTACACCTTC. This is translated as CASSTPGNVWRYTF.